These 14 T cell receptor beta chains share one sample of origin, sequenced in a study of Ad26.COV2.S vaccination and SARS-CoV-2 variants. Some clones are missing from TCRdb's copy, which holds only in-frame ones; the method was immunoSEQ multiplex PCR. The sample carries about 250,000 clones, around 87% recorded once. Treatment here: roughly 18 received Ad26.COV2.S at low or high dose, single or two shots; 5 received placebo; per-sample allocation not given. Samples were taken on day 63 after the first vaccine or placebo injection. Sequenced material: peripheral blood, taken in a trial of Ad26.COV2.S vaccine versus placebo. These receptors were obtained from a person between 18 and 59 years old who received the Ad26.COV2.S COVID-19 vaccine or a placebo.

The chain recombines TRBV18 with TRBJ2-5; D gene uncertain. Germline assignment: CDR1 KGHSH and CDR2 LQKENI. This CDR3 is built from 14 residues. With 3 bases removed from V and 0 bases from J, the gap between germline ends came to 8 bases. The CDR3 coding sequence is TGTGCCAGCTCACCTGGCCAGTACCAAGAGACCCAGTACTTC. Its protein is CASSPGQYQETQYF.

This chain uses TRBV6-5 with TRBJ1-6; D is perhaps TRBD1 (6 bases). V was shortened by 2 bases and J by 7 bases, with 12 bases between the two germline ends. CDR1 is MNHEY, CDR2 SVGAGI, per germline. There are 15 residues in the CDR3. CDR3 sequence: CASSYTTGSNSPLHF. The DNA for the CDR3 is TGTGCCAGCAGTTACACTACAGGGTCCAATTCACCCCTCCACTTT.

V gene TRBV15 combines with J gene TRBJ1-6, with D unclear. V was trimmed by 1 base and J by 11 bases, leaving 12 bases between them. Germline V gene lookup returns CDR1 LNHNV and CDR2 YYDKDF (reference sequence). The CDR3 contains 14 residues. CDR3 DNA sequence: TGTGCCACCAGCAGAGGAGTAGGCATGACACCCCTCCACTTT. Translating gives CATSRGVGMTPLHF. Drawing the rest from reference TRBV15 and TRBJ1-6, the complete variable domain is DAMVIQNPRYQVTQFGKPVTLSCSQTLNHNVMYWYQQKSSQAPKLLFHYYDKDFNNEADTPDNFQSRRPNTSFCFLDIRSPGLGDTAMYLCATSRGVGMTPLHFGNGTRLTVT.

This clone was seen a few times. The chain has TRBV5-1 and TRBJ2-1; 8 bases fit TRBD1. This CDR3 spans 14 amino acids. CDR1 and CDR2 from the germline V gene are SGHRS and YFSETQ. Trimming removed 1 base from V and 8 bases from J; junction bases left unmatched: 5. The CDR3 DNA reads TGCGCCAGCAGCTTGAGACAGGGGAGCGATGAGCAGTTCTTC. Protein: CASSLRQGSDEQFF.

With regard to this clone: At one boundary the junction diverges from the germline segment, which might be a read error. This chain links TRBV5-6 with TRBJ1-5; D is unclear. The CDR3 has 15 residues. CDR1 and CDR2 (germline): SGHDT, YYEEEE. The CDR3 nucleotides are TGTGCCAGCAGTTTGGTAGGTGTGAGCAATCAGCCCCAGCATTTT. Residues: CASSLVGVSNQPQHF. The full variable domain, completed using reference TRBV5-6 and TRBJ1-5, is DAGVTQSPTHLIKTRGQQVTLRCSPKSGHDTVSWYQQALGQGPQFIFQYYEEEERQRGNFPDRFSGHQFPNYSSELNVNALLLGDSALYLCASSLVGVSNQPQHFGDGTRLSIL.

The chain employs TRBV5-1 and TRBJ1-1; D gene unclear. Germline CDR1 is SGHRS and CDR2 is YFSETQ. V was shortened by 3 bases and J by 4 bases, with 13 bases between the two germline ends. There are 14 residues in the CDR3. The CDR3 bases are TGCGCCAGCAGCTCGCGACTGAGCGGCACTGAAGCTTTCTTT. Translating gives CASSSRLSGTEAFF. Based on the CDR3 plus reference TRBV5-1 and TRBJ1-1, the full variable domain is KAGVTQTPRYLIKTRGQQVTLSCSPISGHRSVSWYQQTPGQGLQFLFEYFSETQRNKGNFPGRFSGRQFSNSRSEMNVSTLELGDSALYLCASSSRLSGTEAFFGQGTRLTVV.

The chain links TRBV7-2 to TRBJ2-1, with 10 bases aligning to TRBD1. V was pared by 4 bases and J by 6 bases, with 15 bases of the junction left unmatched. In germline, CDR1 is SGHTA, CDR2 FQGNSA. The CDR3 length is 18 residues. The CDR3 nucleotides read TGTGCCAGCAGCTGGGGACAGGGGATGTTCGGTGGGGGCAATGAGCAGTTCTTC. This translates into CASSWGQGMFGGGNEQFF.

The rearrangement uses TRBV5-1 and TRBJ2-5, with D perhaps assigned TRBD1 or TRBD2 (6 bases each). Germline CDR1 and CDR2: SGHRS and YFSETQ. The CDR3 totals 14 residues. Trimming cost V 5 bases and J 5 bases, with 16 bases left between them. The CDR3 DNA is TGCGCCAGCAGGGGGGGCGAGATAGGGGAGACCCAGTACTTC. It codes for CASRGGEIGETQYF.

V gene TRBV10-3 combines with J gene TRBJ1-5; tentatively, D is TRBD1 (5 bases). V shed 6 bases and J shed 3 bases, with 6 bases lying between them. The germline gives CDR1 ENHRY, CDR2 SYGVKD. The CDR3 covers 12 residues. CDR3 amino acids: CAIRGDNQPQHF. The CDR3 DNA follows: TGTGCCATCAGGGGGGACAATCAGCCCCAGCATTTT.

The table lists this clone with a count of one. This chain uses TRBV5-1 with TRBJ2-6, with D unclear. This CDR3 has 16 amino acids. Germline lookup yields CDR1 SGHRS and CDR2 YFSETQ. V dropped 0 bases and J dropped 4 bases, with 11 bases sitting between them. Here the CDR3 reads CASSLDVSLGANVLTF. The CDR3 DNA reads as TGCGCCAGCAGCTTGGACGTTTCTCTGGGGGCCAACGTCCTGACTTTC.

The V gene is TRBV30, the J gene TRBJ1-2; 7 positions agree with TRBD1. The germline CDR1 and CDR2 sequences are GTSNPN and SVGIG (reference sequence). Trimming removed 2 bases from V and 5 bases from J; junction bases left unmatched: 5. The CDR3 extends over 13 amino acids. The CDR3 here is CAWSPGGGYGYTF. As DNA, the CDR3 is TGTGCCTGGAGTCCAGGGGGGGGGTATGGCTACACCTTC.

This chain links TRBV7-9 with TRBJ2-3; 9 bases fit TRBD2. Germline V gene sequence: CDR1 SEHNR, CDR2 FQNEAQ (reference sequence). V lost 0 bases and J lost 5; bases outside the gene matches: 0. The CDR3 totals 14 residues. CDR3 coding DNA: TGTGCCAGCAGCTTAGCTAGCGGGGGAGATACGCAGTATTTT. This translates into CASSLASGGDTQYF.

J is TRBJ2-5 and V is TRBV10-2; 7 bases map to TRBD2. The J segment lost 3 bases and the V segment lost 11 bases, leaving 9 bases of the junction unmatched. The CDR3 length is 13 residues. Germline V gene sequence: CDR1 WSHSY, CDR2 SAAADI. The CDR3 DNA reads as TGCGCCTTACATTGGGGGGGAGAAGAGACCCAGTACTTC. Translated, it gives CALHWGGEETQYF.

The chain has TRBV30 and TRBJ1-1, with a weak D call TRBD1 (5 bases). The CDR3 has 13 amino acids. V dropped 2 bases and J dropped 1 base, with 8 bases sitting between them. In germline, CDR1 is GTSNPN, CDR2 SVGIG (reference sequence). CDR3 protein: CAWSKGRNTEAFF. The DNA for the CDR3 is TGTGCCTGGAGTAAGGGGCGGAACACTGAAGCTTTCTTT.